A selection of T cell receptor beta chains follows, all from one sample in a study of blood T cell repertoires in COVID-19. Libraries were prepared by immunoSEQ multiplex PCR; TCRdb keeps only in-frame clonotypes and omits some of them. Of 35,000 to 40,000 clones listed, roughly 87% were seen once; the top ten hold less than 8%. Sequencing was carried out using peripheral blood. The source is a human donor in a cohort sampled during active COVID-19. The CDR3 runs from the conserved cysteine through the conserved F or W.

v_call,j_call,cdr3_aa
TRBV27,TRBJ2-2,CASRSGLTTGELFF
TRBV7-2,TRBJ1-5,CASSPGTGRGNQPQHF
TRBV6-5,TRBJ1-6,CASSLQTQVDSPLHF
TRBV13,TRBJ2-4,CASSPGWTSGSENIQYF
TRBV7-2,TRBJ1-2,CASSYSRQGYGYTF
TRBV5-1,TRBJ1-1,CASSLNQNTEAFF
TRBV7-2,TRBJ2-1,CASSLAGTSGRAEVREQFF
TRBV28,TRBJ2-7,CASYRESHYEQYF
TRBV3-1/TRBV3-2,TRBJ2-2,CASSNPLLAANTGELFF
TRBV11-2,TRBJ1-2,CASSPSQGTYGYTF
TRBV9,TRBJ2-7,CASSVDWTGGVYEQYF
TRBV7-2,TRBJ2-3,CASSLGGRYDTQYF
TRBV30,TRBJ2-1,CAWAGYGGSSYNEQFF
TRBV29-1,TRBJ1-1,CSGQGQNTEAFF
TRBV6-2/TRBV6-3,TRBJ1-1,CASSYSGGNTEAFF
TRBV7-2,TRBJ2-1,CASSFRGSGSYNEQFF
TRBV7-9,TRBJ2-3,CASSSRLAWGTDTQYF
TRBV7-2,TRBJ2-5,CASSYRAGAETQYF
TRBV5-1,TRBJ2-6,CASSLANSGANVLTF
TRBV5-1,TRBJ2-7,CASSLAGGTSRYEQYF
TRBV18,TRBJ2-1,CASSPFQGGSSYNEQFF
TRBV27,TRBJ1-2,CASSKTGNGYTF
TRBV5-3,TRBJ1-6,CARSLEAPGGDNSPLHF
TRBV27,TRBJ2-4,CASSDRLAGDIQYF
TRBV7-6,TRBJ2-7,CASSLSGDYRGEQYF
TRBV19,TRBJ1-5,CASSASGHQPQHF